The source of this T cell receptor (beta chain) is a study of CD8+CD57+ T cells in acquired aplastic anemia. The use of genomic DNA as template underpinned the TCR beta VDJ and CDR3 profiling. MiXCR was run by TCRdb on the reads, yielding one entry per CDR3 protein. The sample contains 200,000 to 250,000 distinct CDR3 sequences, about 37% of which appear only once. The germline CDR1 and CDR2 sequences are SGHAT and FQNNGV. This CDR3 comprises 14 residues. Trimming removed 0 bases at V and 4 bases at J, with 9 bases between. General observations from the study: Between patients and controls, over 25 CD8+ CDR3 sequences were found in common.

This clonotype was picked up many times. Antigen specificity is unknown. This TCR came from a human donor in good health, serving as a control. The sample comprised sorted CD4+, CD8+, or CD8+CD57+ T cells (not recorded which) from PBMCs. This rearrangement joins TRBV11-2 to TRBJ2-5, with D perhaps TRBD1 or TRBD2 (5 bases each). For the CDR3, the DNA is TGTGCCAGCAGCTTAGACGGGGCTGGAGAGACCCAGTACTTC. This translates into CASSLDGAGETQYF. Full variable domain (remainder filled in from reference TRBV11-2 and TRBJ2-5): EAGVAQSPRYKIIEKRQSVAFWCNPISGHATLYWYQQILGQGPKLLIQFQNNGVVDDSQLPKDRFSAERLKGVDSTLKIQPAKLEDSAVYLCASSLDGAGETQYFGPGTRLLVL.